The sample holds one count of the clone carrying this T cell receptor (beta chain). This entry is derived from a study of blood T cell repertoires in COVID-19. Study-level information: T cells, B-cell-depleted T cells, or PBMCs provided the cDNA or gDNA that served as material.

V lost 4 bases, J lost 7 bases, and 8 bases stayed unmatched. CDR1 is SGHNT and CDR2 is YYREEE in the germline V gene (reference sequence). The CDR3 has 16 residues. Only in-frame clones appear in the TCRdb table, and some are missing; sequencing was by immunoSEQ multiplex PCR. The repertoire includes 200,000 to 250,000 clones, 88% of them detected once, and around 1.5% sits in the top ten. The sample consisted of peripheral blood. The V call is TRBV5-4, the J call TRBJ2-7; TRBD2 agrees at 16 bases. The clonotype comes from a man younger than 35 with active or convalescent COVID-19. CDR3 in DNA: TGTGCCAGCAGCAGGGGACTAGCGGGAGGGCCAAGGGAGCAGTACTTC. It translates to CASSRGLAGGPREQYF.